Below, 18 T cell receptor beta chains from the same sample are listed, as sequenced in a study of T cells in Graves' hyperthyroidism and ophthalmopathy. Amplification targeted TCR beta CDR3 regions from RNA transcripts. The TCR CDR3 was amplified in a first-round RT-PCR using the HTBI primer set. Via MiXCR, TCRdb re-called the multiplex PCR reads, giving one row per CDR3 protein. This table holds 550,000 to 700,000 distinct CDR3 sequences, around 45% found once. Sequencing used peripheral blood or thyroid tissue (not recorded which). The source is an adult woman with Graves' disease, either hyperthyroidism or ophthalmopathy (not recorded which).

There are a few counts of this clonotype. In DNA, the CDR3 is TGCAGTGCTAGTGGTCAGGGTGGAGAGGAGACCCAGTACTTC. Translating it yields CSASGQGGEETQYF. The chain has TRBV20-1 and TRBJ2-5; a weak D match, TRBD1 (5 bases). Germline loops: CDR1 DFQATT, CDR2 SNEGSKA (reference sequence). V was pared by 3 bases and J by 5 bases, with 16 bases between. CDR3 length: 14 residues.

This clonotype was observed once. J is TRBJ2-7 and V is TRBV12-3 or TRBV12-4, with 8 bases matching TRBD2. Unmatched junction bases numbered 11, after V lost 8 bases and J lost 5 bases. This CDR3 has 14 residues. The CDR3 bases are TGTGCCAGCTCCGGGGGGGGTGGCCTGGACGAGCAGTACTTC. Amino acid sequence: CASSGGGGLDEQYF.

This clonotype has ten or more counts. The chain recombines TRBV19 with TRBJ1-1; 8 bases align to TRBD1. Germline V gives CDR1 LNHDA, CDR2 SQIVND (reference sequence). This CDR3 contains 16 residues. V trimming: 5 bases; J trimming: 6 bases; junction bases outside the gene matches: 14. Written as DNA, the CDR3 is TGTGCCAGTAGTTTCGGACAGGGAATAAGAGGGCCTGAAGCTTTCTTT. Encoded protein: CASSFGQGIRGPEAFF.

This clonotype was found many times. The rearrangement joins TRBV2 to TRBJ2-7; TRBD2 aligns across 10 bases. Germline CDR1 and CDR2: SNHLY and FYNNEI. CDR3 length: 15 amino acids. Trimming at V came to 8 bases and at J to 2 bases, leaving 9 bases not matched to a gene. CDR3 protein: CASGTLAGVTYEQYF. CDR3 coding DNA: TGTGCCAGCGGAACCCTAGCGGGAGTAACCTACGAGCAGTACTTC.

The chain couples TRBV13 to TRBJ2-2, with TRBD1 as a possible D gene (5 bases). Trimming stripped 8 bases from V and 0 bases from J, with 16 bases between. The CDR3 consists of 16 residues. Germline V gene sequence: CDR1 PRHDT, CDR2 FYEKMQ (reference sequence). CDR3 sequence: CASLPDTRANTGELFF. The CDR3 region has the DNA TGTGCCAGCCTCCCGGACACACGCGCGAACACCGGGGAGCTGTTTTTT.

The CDR3: CSGVGTASSPLHF. CDR3 nucleotides: TGCAGTGGAGTTGGGACAGCCAGCTCACCCCTCCACTTT. This chain links TRBV20-1 with TRBJ1-6; 7 positions agree with TRBD1. Germline CDR1 and CDR2: DFQATT and SNEGSKA (reference sequence). The CDR3 loop spans 13 amino acids. Unmatched junction bases numbered 10, after V lost 7 bases and J lost 10 bases.

This clonotype was detected ten times or more. The genes are TRBV12-3 or TRBV12-4 and TRBJ2-7; D not resolved. The CDR3 extends over 13 amino acids. Between the trimmed V and J ends, which lost 7 bases and 1 base, there was a span of 11 bases. The CDR3 sequence: CASTLGRSYEQYF. CDR3 DNA sequence: TGTGCCAGCACCCTTGGACGGTCCTACGAGCAGTACTTC.

This chain uses TRBV6-5 with TRBJ1-1; tentative D call: TRBD1 (6 bases). Germline CDR1 MNHEY, CDR2 SVGAGI. The V end lost 7 bases, the J end lost 4 bases, and 19 bases lay between the germline ends. The CDR3 length is 15 residues. The CDR3 bases are TGTGCCAGCAACCTCATGAAGGGGGGGGGCACTGAAGCTTTCTTT. Its protein product is CASNLMKGGGTEAFF.

Ten or more counts support this clonotype. The chain uses TRBV15 and TRBJ2-3; maybe TRBD1 (6 bases). Per the germline V gene, CDR1 is LNHNV and CDR2 is YYDKDF (reference sequence). V shed 1 base and J shed 2 bases, with 7 bases lying between them. The CDR3 is 14 residues long. CDR3 sequence reads: CATSRGQATDTQYF. The CDR3 DNA reads TGTGCCACCAGCAGAGGACAGGCCACAGATACGCAGTATTTT.

V usage is TRBV19 and J usage is TRBJ1-1, with a tentative D call TRBD1 (6 bases). This CDR3 contains 13 residues. Per the germline V gene, CDR1 is LNHDA and CDR2 is SQIVND (reference sequence). V gave up 8 bases and J gave up 1 base, with 11 bases separating them. The CDR3 loop is CASGQQGNTEAFF. The CDR3 DNA reads as TGTGCCAGTGGTCAACAGGGGAACACTGAAGCTTTCTTT. Based on the CDR3 plus reference TRBV19 and TRBJ1-1, the full variable domain is DGGITQSPKYLFRKEGQNVTLSCEQNLNHDAMYWYRQDPGQGLRLIYYSQIVNDFQKGDIAEGYSVSREKKESFPLTVTSAQKNPTAFYLCASGQQGNTEAFFGQGTRLTVV.

This sequence joins TRBV10-3 and TRBJ2-6, with 7 bases that match TRBD1. The CDR3 extends over 16 amino acids. CDR1 and CDR2 (germline): ENHRY, SYGVKD. The trim removed 7 bases at V and 0 bases at J, leaving 6 bases unmatched. CDR3 coding DNA: TGTGCCATCATCCCGGGACAGCACTCTGGGGCCAACGTCCTGACTTTC. Translation gives CAIIPGQHSGANVLTF.

The CDR3 DNA follows: TGCGCCAGCAGCTTGGCCCCATCCGGGAGTGAGACCCAGTACTTC. Residues: CASSLAPSGSETQYF. The rearrangement links TRBV5-1 to TRBJ2-5; tentatively, D is TRBD2 (6 bases). V was clipped by 0 bases and J by 5 bases, with 14 bases between them. CDR3 length: 15 residues. The germline CDR1 and CDR2 sequences are SGHRS and YFSETQ.

V and J are TRBV25-1 and TRBJ2-7; D may be TRBD2 (5 bases). The CDR3 has 13 amino acids. Germline values: CDR1 MGHDK, CDR2 SYGVNS. Trimming took 8 bases from V and 0 from J, leaving 11 bases between them. CDR3 coding DNA: TGTGCCAGCTTATACGGGGACTCCTACGAGCAGTACTTC. It is translated as CASLYGDSYEQYF.

The table lists this clonotype with many counts. This chain connects TRBV15 to TRBJ1-6, with D maybe TRBD1 (6 bases). CDR3 length equals 16 residues. Trimming stripped 1 base from V and 7 bases from J, with 14 bases between. Germline assignment: CDR1 LNHNV and CDR2 YYDKDF (reference sequence). The CDR3 sequence: CATSRGAGDANSPLHF. CDR3 sequence (DNA): TGTGCCACCAGCAGAGGGGCAGGGGACGCCAATTCACCCCTCCACTTT.

In this sample, this clonotype turned up a few times. CDR3 loop: CASEGLASYEQYF. CDR3 bases: TGTGCCAGCGAAGGACTAGCCTCCTACGAGCAGTACTTC. V usage is TRBV28 and J usage is TRBJ2-7; 8 bases are shared with TRBD2. This CDR3 region has 13 residues. Per germline, CDR1 MDHEN and CDR2 SYDVKM. V trimming: 8 bases; J trimming: 0 bases; junction bases outside the gene matches: 3.

This clonotype has ten or more counts. V gene TRBV2 combines with J gene TRBJ1-6, with no clear D. The germline gives CDR1 SNHLY, CDR2 FYNNEI. V lost 3 bases to trimming and J lost 9 bases, with 12 bases between them. This CDR3 has 14 amino acids. The CDR3 DNA follows: TGTGCCAGCAGTGAGGCAGAACGTATTTCACCCCTCCACTTT. It yields the protein CASSEAERISPLHF.

This chain's CDR3 is CSVQGLAGETAYEQYF. The CDR3, as DNA: TGCAGCGTCCAAGGACTAGCGGGAGAAACCGCCTACGAGCAGTACTTC. V and J are TRBV29-1 and TRBJ2-7; 13 bases agree with TRBD2. Germline CDR1 SQVTM, CDR2 ANQGSEA. V shed 6 bases and J 2 bases; nucleotides not matched to a gene: 10. CDR3 length: 16 residues.

The rearrangement uses TRBV10-2 and TRBJ1-6, with D perhaps matching TRBD1 (6 bases). There are 12 residues in the CDR3. The germline V gene has CDR1 WSHSY and CDR2 SAAADI. The germline V and J ends were trimmed by 6 bases and 10 bases, with 10 bases remaining between them. This CDR3 is CASRQGRSPLHF. CDR3 bases: TGCGCCAGCAGACAGGGTCGGTCACCCCTCCACTTT.